This TCR beta chain came from a study of post-analysis software for immune sequencing data. The wider study: The study covered relapsing-remitting, secondary progressive and progressive-relapsing courses of multiple sclerosis. Regarding the study as a whole: F measure showed strong co-clustering of same-batch samples. In multiple sclerosis, normalized Chao1 diversity was significantly below that of controls. Relative to controls, patients had five TRBV segments at higher frequency, with TRBV5-6, TRBV5-1 and TRBV20-1 among these.

A word on this clonotype: Its specificity is not known.

TCR beta libraries were prepared from cDNA with unique molecular identifiers. The authors obtained 500,000 or so cDNA molecules from roughly 1 to 10 million T cells. TCRdb analysed the PCR reads with MiXCR anew, one entry per CDR3 protein. The data hold hundreds of thousands of distinct CDR3 sequences, with 55% to 60% observed a single time. V lost 3 bases, J lost 0 bases, and 10 bases lay in between. This CDR3 contains 15 residues. Per germline, CDR1 SGHRS and CDR2 YFSETQ. The sample taken for sequencing was blood. This sequence joins TRBV5-1 and TRBJ2-1, with D hard to call. The TCR sequence derives from a girl aged 2-15 years with multiple sclerosis. Here the CDR3 reads CASSSDLSSYNEQFF. CDR3 DNA sequence: TGCGCCAGCAGCTCTGACTTAAGCTCCTACAATGAGCAGTTCTTC.